The source of this TCR beta chain is a study of regulatory dendritic cells for organ transplantation. Naive CD45RA+ and memory CD45RO+ CD4+ or CD8+ T cells were FACS-sorted. General study findings and limits: Memory T cells were less diverse than naive, with memory CD8+ most oligoclonal.

About this clone: The antigen is undetermined.

Germline values: CDR1 PRHDT, CDR2 FYEKMQ (reference sequence). The CDR3 length is 16 residues. With V trimmed by 6 bases and J by 2 bases, 12 bases remained unmatched. The table came from immunoSEQ multiplex PCR; TCRdb's copy has only in-frame clones and leaves some out. The repertoire holds 30,000 or so clones, with 82% as singletons. The TCR originated in a human donor in good health. This sequence joins TRBV13 and TRBJ1-1, with 7 bases identical to TRBD1. The sequencing input was naive CD8+ T cells from blood. Subset indicated: CD45RA+ naive T cells. Written as DNA, the CDR3 is TGTGCCAGCAGTCCTGAAGGGACAGATAGTAACACTGAAGCTTTCTTT. This translates into CASSPEGTDSNTEAFF.